The clone carrying this TCR beta chain occurred many times. These data come from a study of T-cell reconstitution after alpha-beta-depleted transplantation in children. It was with unique molecular identifiers that the TCRbeta library was prepared. TCRdb re-called the PCR reads with MiXCR, one entry per CDR3 protein. The sample contains more than 85,000 distinct CDR3 sequences, 10% of which appear only once. This CDR3 has 12 amino acids. V dropped 5 bases and J dropped 7 bases, with 9 bases sitting between them. Germline values: CDR1 SEHNR, CDR2 FQNEAQ (reference sequence). The source material was PBMCs from the stem cell graft donor, sampled from the stem cell graft. The V call is TRBV7-9, the J call TRBJ2-1; the D gene is possibly TRBD2 (6 bases). The TCR sequence derives from a human donor who donated a stem cell graft to a child with acute lymphoblastic leukemia. CDR3 nucleotides: TGTGCCAGCAGCCCCGGGGGAAATGAGCAGTTCTTC. It is translated as CASSPGGNEQFF.